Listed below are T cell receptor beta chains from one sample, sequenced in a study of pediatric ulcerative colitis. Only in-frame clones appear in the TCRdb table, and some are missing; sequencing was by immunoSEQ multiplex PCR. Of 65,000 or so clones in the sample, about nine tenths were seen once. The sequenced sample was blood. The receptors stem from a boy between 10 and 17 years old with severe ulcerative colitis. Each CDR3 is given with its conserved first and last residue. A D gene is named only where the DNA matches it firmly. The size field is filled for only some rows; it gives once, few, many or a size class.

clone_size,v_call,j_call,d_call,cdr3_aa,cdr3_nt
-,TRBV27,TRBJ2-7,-,CASRGLLENEQYF,TGTGCCAGCAGGGGTCTCCTCGAAAACGAGCAGTACTTC
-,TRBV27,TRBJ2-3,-,CASISVGSDTQYF,TGTGCCAGCATTAGTGTAGGGTCGGATACGCAGTATTTT
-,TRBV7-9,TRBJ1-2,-,CASSLRGTNGYTF,TGTGCCAGCAGCTTAAGGGGGACAAATGGCTACACCTTC
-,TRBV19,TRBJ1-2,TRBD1,CASSPSTGTAYGYTF,TGTGCCAGTAGCCCCTCCACCGGGACAGCTTATGGCTACACCTTC
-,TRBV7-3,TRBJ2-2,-,CASKQVILAATSPGELFF,TGTGCCAGCAAGCAAGTAATACTAGCTGCTACGAGTCCCGGGGAGCTGTTTTTT
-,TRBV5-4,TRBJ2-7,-,CASSLGKTYEQYF,TGTGCCAGCAGCCTCGGGAAGACCTACGAGCAGTACTTC
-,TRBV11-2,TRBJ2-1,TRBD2,CASSFLREGEQFF,TGTGCCAGCAGCTTTCTGCGGGAGGGTGAGCAGTTCTTC
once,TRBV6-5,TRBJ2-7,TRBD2,CASSYSWLAGNYEQYF,TGTGCCAGCAGTTACTCGTGGCTAGCGGGAAACTACGAGCAGTACTTC
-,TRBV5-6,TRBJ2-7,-,CASRRRAGYEQYF,TGTGCCAGTCGGAGGCGGGCAGGCTACGAGCAGTACTTC
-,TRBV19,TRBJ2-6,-,CASSEKGGANVLTF,TGTGCCAGTAGTGAGAAAGGTGGGGCCAACGTCCTGACTTTC
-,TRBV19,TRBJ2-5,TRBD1,CASSVNRGETQYF,TGTGCCAGTAGTGTCAACAGGGGAGAGACCCAGTACTTC
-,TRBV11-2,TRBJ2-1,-,CASSLVGFERGNEQFF,TGTGCCAGCAGCTTAGTAGGCTTCGAGAGGGGGAATGAGCAGTTCTTC
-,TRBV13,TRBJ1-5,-,CASSQQEGGNQPQHF,TGTGCCAGCAGTCAACAGGAGGGAGGCAATCAGCCCCAGCATTTT
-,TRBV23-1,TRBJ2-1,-,CASSQSIQRSYNEQFF,TGCGCCAGCAGTCAATCGATACAGAGATCCTACAATGAGCAGTTCTTC
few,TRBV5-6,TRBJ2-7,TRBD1,CASSLTGAHEQYF,TGTGCCAGCAGCCTGACAGGGGCCCACGAGCAGTACTTC
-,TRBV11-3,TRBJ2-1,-,CASSPPLGTLYNEQFF,TGTGCCAGCAGCCCCCCTTTGGGGACCCTATACAATGAGCAGTTCTTC
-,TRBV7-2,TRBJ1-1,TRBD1,CASSKDREYTEAFF,TGTGCCAGCAGCAAAGACAGGGAGTACACTGAAGCTTTCTTT
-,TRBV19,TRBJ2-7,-,CASSIGGQTYEQYF,TGTGCCAGTAGTATAGGAGGTCAGACCTACGAGCAGTACTTC
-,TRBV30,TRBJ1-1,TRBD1,CAWSVGGWAEAFF,TGTGCCTGGAGTGTAGGGGGCTGGGCTGAAGCTTTCTTT
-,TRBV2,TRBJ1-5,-,CASSMEEYQPQHF,TGTGCCAGCAGTATGGAGGAGTATCAGCCCCAGCATTTT
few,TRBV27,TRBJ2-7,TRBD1,CASRSGQVNTYEQYF,TGTGCCAGCAGGTCCGGACAGGTCAATACCTACGAGCAGTACTTC
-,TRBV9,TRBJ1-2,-,CASSPHPGGDYGYTF,TGTGCCAGCAGCCCTCACCCCGGGGGTGACTATGGCTACACCTTC
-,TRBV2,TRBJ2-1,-,CASRGDNEQFF,TGTGCCAGCAGGGGTGACAATGAGCAGTTCTTC
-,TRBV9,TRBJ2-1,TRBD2,CASSSAGGLGEQFF,TGTGCCAGCAGCTCGGCGGGAGGGTTGGGGGAGCAGTTCTTC
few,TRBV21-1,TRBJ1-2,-,CASSLRDGRSGYTF,TGTGCCAGCAGCCTCCGGGACGGAAGGAGTGGCTACACCTTC
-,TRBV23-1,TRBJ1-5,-,CASSQSLLNQPQHF,TGCGCCAGCAGTCAATCGCTGCTTAATCAGCCCCAGCATTTT
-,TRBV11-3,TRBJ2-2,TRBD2,CASTKLAGGPWTGELFF,TGTGCCAGCACGAAACTAGCGGGAGGGCCGTGGACCGGGGAGCTGTTTTTT
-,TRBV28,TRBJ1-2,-,CASVTAFEFRGYTF,TGTGCCAGCGTAACAGCTTTCGAATTTCGTGGCTACACCTTC
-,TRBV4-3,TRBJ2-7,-,CASSQDQGGGYEQYF,TGCGCCAGCAGCCAAGATCAAGGGGGGGGTTACGAGCAGTACTTC
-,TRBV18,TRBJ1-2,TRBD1,CASSSGTEKDYTF,TGTGCCAGCTCATCTGGGACAGAGAAGGACTACACCTTC
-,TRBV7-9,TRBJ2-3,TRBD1,CASSQTGASDTQYF,TGTGCCAGCAGCCAGACAGGGGCTTCAGATACGCAGTATTTT
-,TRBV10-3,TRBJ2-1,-,CAISEFGNEQFF,TGTGCCATCAGTGAGTTCGGGAATGAGCAGTTCTTC
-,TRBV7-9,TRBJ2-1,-,CASSLTPTRYNEQFF,TGTGCCAGCAGCTTGACCCCCACCAGATACAATGAGCAGTTCTTC
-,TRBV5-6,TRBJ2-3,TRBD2,CASSWGTSGSYSSTDTQYF,TGTGCCAGCAGCTGGGGGACTAGCGGGAGTTATTCTAGCACAGATACGCAGTATTTT
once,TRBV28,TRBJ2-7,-,CASGCPRSSATLYEQYF,TGTGCCAGCGGATGCCCTAGGTCCTCAGCCACTTTATACGAGCAGTACTTC
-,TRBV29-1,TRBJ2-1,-,CSVERPNNEQFF,TGCAGCGTTGAACGGCCGAACAATGAGCAGTTCTTC
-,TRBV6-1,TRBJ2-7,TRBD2,CASSVLAGTYEQYF,TGTGCCAGCAGCGTCTTAGCGGGAACCTACGAGCAGTACTTC
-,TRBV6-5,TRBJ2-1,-,CASSLGYRDNEQFF,TGTGCCAGCTCCCTAGGCTACAGGGACAATGAGCAGTTCTTC
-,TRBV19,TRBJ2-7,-,CASSIGQGTYEQYF,TGTGCCAGTAGTATCGGGCAGGGGACCTACGAGCAGTACTTC
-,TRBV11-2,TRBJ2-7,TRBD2,CASSAQLAGGAWEQYF,TGTGCCAGCAGCGCCCAACTAGCGGGAGGGGCGTGGGAGCAGTACTTC
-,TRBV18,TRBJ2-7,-,CASSPERQRAEQYF,TGTGCCAGCTCACCGGAGCGACAAAGGGCCGAGCAGTACTTC
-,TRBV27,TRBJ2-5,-,CASSFRIFDETQYF,TGTGCCAGCAGTTTTCGAATCTTCGATGAGACCCAGTACTTC